The T cell receptor (beta chain) under discussion was sequenced for a study of T cells after yellow fever vaccination. Findings and caveats of the study: From the bulk population, abundant clonotypes could contaminate and appear within FACS-sorted repertoires. Primary-vaccination clones mostly resurfaced post-booster (roughly 97% CD4, roughly 90% CD8).

Via MiXCR, TCRdb re-called the 5' RACE reads, giving one row per CDR3 protein. The table shows hundreds of thousands of distinct CDR3 sequences, with approximately 13% occurring only once. The CDR3 is 19 amino acids. V lost 3 bases and J lost 6; bases outside the gene matches: 14. CDR1 and CDR2 from the germline V gene are SGHAT and FQNNGV. This clonotype was seen a few times. Antigen specificity is unknown. The sequencing here drew on PBMCs, taken on the day of the yellow fever booster vaccination. The V call is TRBV11-2, the J call TRBJ2-1; 13 bases fit TRBD2. This sequence originates from a young man who received the YFV17D yellow fever vaccine. This CDR3 reads CASSFHRTSGGSRGNEQFF. Here the CDR3 DNA reads TGTGCCAGCAGCTTTCATCGGACTAGCGGGGGTTCGAGGGGCAATGAGCAGTTCTTC. The full variable domain, completed using reference TRBV11-2 and TRBJ2-1, is EAGVAQSPRYKIIEKRQSVAFWCNPISGHATLYWYQQILGQGPKLLIQFQNNGVVDDSQLPKDRFSAERLKGVDSTLKIQPAKLEDSAVYLCASSFHRTSGGSRGNEQFFGPGTRLTVL.